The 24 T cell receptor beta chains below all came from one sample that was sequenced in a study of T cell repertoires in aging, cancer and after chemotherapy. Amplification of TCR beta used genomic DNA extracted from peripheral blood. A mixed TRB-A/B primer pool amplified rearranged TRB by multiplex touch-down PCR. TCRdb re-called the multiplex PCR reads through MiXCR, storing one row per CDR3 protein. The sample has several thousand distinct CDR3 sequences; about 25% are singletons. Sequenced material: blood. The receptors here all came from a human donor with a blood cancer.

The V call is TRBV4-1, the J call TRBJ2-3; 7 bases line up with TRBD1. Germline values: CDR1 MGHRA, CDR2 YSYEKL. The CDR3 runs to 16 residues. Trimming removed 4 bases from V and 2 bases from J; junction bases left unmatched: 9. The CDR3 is CASSLLPGQITDTQYF. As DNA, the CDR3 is TGCGCCAGCAGCCTTCTCCCGGGACAGATCACAGATACGCAGTATTTT.

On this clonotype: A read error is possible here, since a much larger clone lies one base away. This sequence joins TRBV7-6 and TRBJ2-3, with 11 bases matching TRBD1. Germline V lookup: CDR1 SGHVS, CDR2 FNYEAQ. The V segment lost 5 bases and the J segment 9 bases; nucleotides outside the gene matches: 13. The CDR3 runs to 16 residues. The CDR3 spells CASSPWDRGTPETQYF. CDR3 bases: TGTGCCAGCAGCCCCTGGGACAGGGGGACTCCGGAGACGCAGTATTTT.

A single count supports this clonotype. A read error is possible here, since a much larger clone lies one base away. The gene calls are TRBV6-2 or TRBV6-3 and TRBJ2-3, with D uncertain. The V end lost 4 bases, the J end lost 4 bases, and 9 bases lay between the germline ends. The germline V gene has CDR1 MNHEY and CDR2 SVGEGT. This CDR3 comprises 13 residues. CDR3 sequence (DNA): TGTGCCAGCAGTTCGTCGGATTCAGATACGCAGTATTTT. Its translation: CASSSSDSDTQYF.

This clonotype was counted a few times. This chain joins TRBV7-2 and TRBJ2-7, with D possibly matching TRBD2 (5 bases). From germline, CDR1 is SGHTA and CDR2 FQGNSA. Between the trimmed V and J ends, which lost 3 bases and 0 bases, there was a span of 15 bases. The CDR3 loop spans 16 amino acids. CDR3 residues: CASSFQLTGNSYEQYF. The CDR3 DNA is TGTGCCAGCAGCTTCCAACTAACCGGGAACTCCTACGAGCAGTACTTC. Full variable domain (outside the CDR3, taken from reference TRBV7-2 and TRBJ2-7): GAGVSQSPSNKVTEKGKDVELRCDPISGHTALYWYRQSLGQGLEFLIYFQGNSAPDKSGLPSDRFSAERTGGSVSTLTIQRTQQEDSAVYLCASSFQLTGNSYEQYFGPGTRLTVT.

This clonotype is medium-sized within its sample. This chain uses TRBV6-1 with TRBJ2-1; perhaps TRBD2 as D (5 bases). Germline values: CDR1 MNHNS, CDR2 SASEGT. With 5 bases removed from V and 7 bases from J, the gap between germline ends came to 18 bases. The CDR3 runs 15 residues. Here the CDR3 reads CASSYPGLLGNEQFF. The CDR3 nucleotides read TGTGCCAGCAGTTACCCCGGGTTACTAGGGAATGAGCAGTTCTTC.

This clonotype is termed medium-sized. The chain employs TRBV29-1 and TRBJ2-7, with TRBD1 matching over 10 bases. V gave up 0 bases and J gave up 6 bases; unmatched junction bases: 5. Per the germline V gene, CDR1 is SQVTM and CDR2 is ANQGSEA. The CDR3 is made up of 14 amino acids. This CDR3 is CSVEETGGASEQYF. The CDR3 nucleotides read TGCAGCGTTGAAGAGACAGGGGGCGCATCCGAGCAGTACTTC.

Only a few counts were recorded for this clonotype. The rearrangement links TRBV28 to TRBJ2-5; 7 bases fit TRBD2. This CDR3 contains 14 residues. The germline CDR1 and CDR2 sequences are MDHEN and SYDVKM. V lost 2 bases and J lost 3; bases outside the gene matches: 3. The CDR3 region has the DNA TGTGCCAGCAGTTTACGGGCGGGAGAAGAGACCCAGTACTTC. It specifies CASSLRAGEETQYF.

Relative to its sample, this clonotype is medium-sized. The CDR3 here is CASRFRAAGELFF. The CDR3 region has the DNA TGTGCCAGCAGATTCAGGGCGGCCGGGGAGCTGTTTTTT. This chain links TRBV5-4 with TRBJ2-2; a weak D match, TRBD1 (5 bases). In germline, CDR1 is SGHNT, CDR2 YYREEE (reference sequence). This CDR3 has 13 residues. V was clipped by 5 bases and J by 6 bases, with 11 bases between them.

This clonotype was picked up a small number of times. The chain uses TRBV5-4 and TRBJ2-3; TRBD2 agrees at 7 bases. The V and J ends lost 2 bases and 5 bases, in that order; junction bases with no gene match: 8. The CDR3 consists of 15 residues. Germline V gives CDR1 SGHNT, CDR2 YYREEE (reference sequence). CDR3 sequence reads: CASSFPAGVKDTQYF. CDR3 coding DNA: TGTGCCAGCAGCTTTCCGGCGGGAGTGAAAGATACGCAGTATTTT.

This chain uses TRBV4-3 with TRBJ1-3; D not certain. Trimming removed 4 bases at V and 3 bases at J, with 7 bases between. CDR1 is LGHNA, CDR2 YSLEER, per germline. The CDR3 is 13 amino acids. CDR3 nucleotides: TGCGCCAGCAGCCGCGGTGGTGGAAACACCATATATTTT. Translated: CASSRGGGNTIYF.

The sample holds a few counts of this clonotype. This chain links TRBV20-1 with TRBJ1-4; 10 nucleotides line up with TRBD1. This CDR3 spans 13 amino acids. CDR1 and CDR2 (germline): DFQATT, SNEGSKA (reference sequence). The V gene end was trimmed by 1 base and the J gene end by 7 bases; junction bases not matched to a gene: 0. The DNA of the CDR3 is TGCAGTGCTAGAGGGACAGGGGGTGAAAAACTGTTTTTT. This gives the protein CSARGTGGEKLFF.

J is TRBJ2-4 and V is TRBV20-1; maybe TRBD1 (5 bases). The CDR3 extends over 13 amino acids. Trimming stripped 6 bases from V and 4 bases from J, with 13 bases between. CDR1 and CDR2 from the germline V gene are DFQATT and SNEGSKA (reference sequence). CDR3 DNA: TGCAGTGCAGGTGCGGACAATAAAAACATTCAGTACTTC. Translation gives CSAGADNKNIQYF.

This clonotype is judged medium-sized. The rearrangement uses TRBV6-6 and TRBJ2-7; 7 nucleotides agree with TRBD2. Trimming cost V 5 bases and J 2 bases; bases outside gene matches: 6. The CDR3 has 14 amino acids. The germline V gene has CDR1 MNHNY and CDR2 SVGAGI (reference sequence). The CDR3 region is CASSKERGPYEQYF. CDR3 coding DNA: TGTGCCAGCAGTAAAGAGCGGGGCCCCTACGAGCAGTACTTC.

The CDR3 DNA is TGTGCCAGCAGTTACGAGGGGGGGGCTAATGAGCAGTTCTTC. Translated: CASSYEGGANEQFF. This chain joins TRBV6-5 and TRBJ2-1, with D maybe TRBD2 (7 bases). Trimming pared 2 bases from V and 7 bases from J, leaving 12 bases between. The germline V gene encodes CDR1 MNHEY and CDR2 SVGAGI. The CDR3 extends over 14 amino acids.

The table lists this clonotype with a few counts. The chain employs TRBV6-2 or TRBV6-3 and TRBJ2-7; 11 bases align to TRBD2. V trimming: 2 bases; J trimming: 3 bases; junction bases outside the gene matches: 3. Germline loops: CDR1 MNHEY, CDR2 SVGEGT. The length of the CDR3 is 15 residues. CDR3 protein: CASSYGTSGFYEQYF. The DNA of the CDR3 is TGTGCCAGCAGTTACGGGACTAGCGGCTTCTACGAGCAGTACTTC.

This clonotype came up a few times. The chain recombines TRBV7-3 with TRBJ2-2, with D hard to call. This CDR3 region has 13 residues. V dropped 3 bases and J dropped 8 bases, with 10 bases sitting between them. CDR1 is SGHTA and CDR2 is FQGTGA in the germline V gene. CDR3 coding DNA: TGTGCCAGCAGCTTGTCGGCAACGGGGGAGCTGTTTTTT. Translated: CASSLSATGELFF.

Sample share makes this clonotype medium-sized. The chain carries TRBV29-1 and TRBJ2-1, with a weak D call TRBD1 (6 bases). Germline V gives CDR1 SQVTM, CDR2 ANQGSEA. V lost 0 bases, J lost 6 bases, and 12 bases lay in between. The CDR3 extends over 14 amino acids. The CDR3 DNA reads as TGCAGCGTTGAAGATCAGGGCAGGGGCAATGAGCAGTTCTTC. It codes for CSVEDQGRGNEQFF.

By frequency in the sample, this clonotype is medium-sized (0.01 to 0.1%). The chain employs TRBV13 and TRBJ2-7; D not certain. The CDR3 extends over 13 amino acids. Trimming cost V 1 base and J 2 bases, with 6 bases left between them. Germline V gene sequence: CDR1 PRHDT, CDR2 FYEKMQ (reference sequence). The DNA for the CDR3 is TGTGCCAGCAGCTTAGACGGAACCTACGAGCAGTACTTC. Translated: CASSLDGTYEQYF. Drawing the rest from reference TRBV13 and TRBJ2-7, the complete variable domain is AAGVIQSPRHLIKEKRETATLKCYPIPRHDTVYWYQQGPGQDPQFLISFYEKMQSDKGSIPDRFSAQQFSDYHSELNMSSLELGDSALYFCASSLDGTYEQYFGPGTRLTVT.

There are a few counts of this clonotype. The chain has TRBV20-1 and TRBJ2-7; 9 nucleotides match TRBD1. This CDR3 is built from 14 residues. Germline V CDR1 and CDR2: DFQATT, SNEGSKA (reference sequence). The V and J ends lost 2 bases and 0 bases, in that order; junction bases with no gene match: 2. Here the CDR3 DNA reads TGCAGTGCTAGATGGGACAGGGACTCCTACGAGCAGTACTTC. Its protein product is CSARWDRDSYEQYF.

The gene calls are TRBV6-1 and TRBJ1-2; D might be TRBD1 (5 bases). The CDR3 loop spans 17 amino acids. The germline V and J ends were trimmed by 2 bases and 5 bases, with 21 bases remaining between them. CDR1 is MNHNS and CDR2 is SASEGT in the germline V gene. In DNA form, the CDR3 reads TGTGCCAGCAGTGAATCCGGAAATAGACAGTTAAAATATGGCTACACCTTC. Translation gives CASSESGNRQLKYGYTF.

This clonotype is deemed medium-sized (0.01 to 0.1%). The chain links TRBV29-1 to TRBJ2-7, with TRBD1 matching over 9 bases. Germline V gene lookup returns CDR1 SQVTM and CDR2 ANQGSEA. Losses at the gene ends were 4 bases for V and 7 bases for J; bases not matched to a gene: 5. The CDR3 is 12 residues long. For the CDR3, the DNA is TGCAGCGTTGGGGGACAGGGAGGGGAGCAGTACTTC. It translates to CSVGGQGGEQYF.

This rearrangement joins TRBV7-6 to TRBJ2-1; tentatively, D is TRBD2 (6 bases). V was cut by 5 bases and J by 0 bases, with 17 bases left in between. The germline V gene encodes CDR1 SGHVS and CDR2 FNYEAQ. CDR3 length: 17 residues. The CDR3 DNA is TGTGCCAGCAGCCCGGTGGGGGGAGGCTACTCCTACAATGAGCAGTTCTTC. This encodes CASSPVGGGYSYNEQFF.

The CDR3 region has the DNA TGTGCCAGCAGTTCCGCGGGCCGGGCAACAGATACGCAGTATTTT. It yields the protein CASSSAGRATDTQYF. The chain employs TRBV28 and TRBJ2-3; TRBD2 might be the D (5 bases). The CDR3 sequence is 15 residues long. V gave up 4 bases and J gave up 3 bases, with 14 bases separating them. Looked up from germline, CDR1 is MDHEN and CDR2 is SYDVKM.

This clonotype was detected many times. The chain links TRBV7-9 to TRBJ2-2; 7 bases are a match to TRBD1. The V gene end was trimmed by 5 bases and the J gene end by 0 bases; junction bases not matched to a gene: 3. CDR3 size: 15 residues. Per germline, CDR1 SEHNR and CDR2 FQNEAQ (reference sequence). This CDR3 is CASSPGTANTGELFF. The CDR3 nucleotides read TGTGCCAGCAGCCCGGGGACAGCGAACACCGGGGAGCTGTTTTTT. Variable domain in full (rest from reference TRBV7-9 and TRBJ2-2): DTGVSQNPRHKITKRGQNVTFRCDPISEHNRLYWYRQTLGQGPEFLTYFQNEAQLEKSRLLSDRFSAERPKGSFSTLEIQRTEQGDSAMYLCASSPGTANTGELFFGEGSRLTVL.